This TCR beta chain was retrieved from a study of T cell changes during pregnancy in multiple sclerosis. V trimming: 6 bases; J trimming: 3 bases; junction bases outside the gene matches: 2. CDR3 length equals 15 residues. Germline values: CDR1 SGHTA, CDR2 FQGNSA. Libraries were prepared by immunoSEQ multiplex PCR; TCRdb keeps only in-frame clonotypes and omits some of them. The sample has 45,000 to 60,000 clones, around 90% seen once. The rearrangement joins TRBV7-2 to TRBJ2-3; 14 nucleotides line up with TRBD2. Material: peripheral blood, obtained after pregnancy. The TCR originated in a female donor in good health, enrolled as a control in a pregnancy study. The CDR3 DNA is TGTGCCAGCAGAAGGACTAGCGGGAGGACAGATACGCAGTATTTT. It yields the protein CASRRTSGRTDTQYF.